This passage covers 10 T cell receptor beta chains from one sample sequenced in a study of CD8 T cells in Susac syndrome. Random hexamers served to reverse transcribe about 0.45 to 1 ug RNA. From the immunoSEQ multiplex PCR reads, TCRdb called clonotypes with MiXCR, one entry per CDR3 protein. The table lists 110,000 to 150,000 distinct CDR3 sequences, approximately 94% of them singletons, with about 0.08% in the top ten. Specimen: CD4+ T cells from PBMCs. These receptors originate from a human donor with Susac syndrome.

V and J are TRBV20-1 and TRBJ1-2; the D gene is possibly TRBD1 (5 bases). CDR1 DFQATT and CDR2 SNEGSKA come from the germline V gene (reference sequence). Trimming pared 0 bases from V and 6 bases from J, leaving 11 bases between. The CDR3 loop spans 13 amino acids. CDR3 loop: CSARDGGYDGYTF. CDR3 DNA: TGCAGTGCTAGAGATGGGGGGTATGATGGCTACACCTTC.

The chain is built from TRBV9 and TRBJ2-7, with 14 nucleotides matching TRBD2. V dropped 3 bases and J dropped 0; count of bases not matched to a gene: 11. This CDR3 is 19 amino acids long. From germline, CDR1 is SGDLS and CDR2 YYNGEE. For the CDR3, the DNA is TGTGCCAGCAGCGCCCGAATCACCGGGACTAGCGGGAGCTCCTACGAGCAGTACTTC. Its translation: CASSARITGTSGSSYEQYF.

The rearrangement links TRBV4-2 to TRBJ2-4; 11 bases map to TRBD1. V shed 4 bases, J shed 6 bases, and the junction held 5 bases outside the gene matches. The CDR3 sequence is 15 residues long. CDR1 and CDR2 from the germline V gene are LGHNA and YNFKEQ. The CDR3 here is CASSLSGTGGNIQYF. CDR3 DNA: TGTGCCAGCAGCCTGAGCGGGACAGGGGGAAACATTCAGTACTTC.

The V gene is TRBV29-1, the J gene TRBJ1-2; the D is unclear. This CDR3 is built from 14 residues. Germline values: CDR1 SQVTM, CDR2 ANQGSEA. V dropped 7 bases and J dropped 3 bases, with 18 bases sitting between them. This CDR3 is CSANFGKGHYGYTF. Written as DNA, the CDR3 is TGCAGCGCCAACTTCGGGAAAGGACACTATGGCTACACCTTC.

The CDR3 region has the DNA TGTGCCAGCACCGACCAAAGTCGTGCCCAGCATTTT. Protein: CASTDQSRAQHF. V usage is TRBV28 and J usage is TRBJ1-5; D not certain. Per germline, CDR1 MDHEN and CDR2 SYDVKM. V lost 7 bases to trimming and J lost 11 bases, with 15 bases between them. The CDR3 runs 12 residues.

The gene calls are TRBV20-1 and TRBJ2-1; 7 bases are shared with TRBD1. There are 15 residues in the CDR3. The germline V gene has CDR1 DFQATT and CDR2 SNEGSKA (reference sequence). J gave up 8 bases and V 1 base, and 11 bases lay outside the gene matches. CDR3 sequence reads: CSARGATHRGDEQFF. CDR3 bases: TGCAGTGCTAGAGGCGCCACCCACAGGGGAGATGAGCAGTTCTTC.

The chain links TRBV29-1 to TRBJ2-7; 8 nucleotides line up with TRBD1. The J segment lost 7 bases and the V segment lost 7 bases, leaving 9 bases of the junction unmatched. The CDR3 totals 12 residues. Germline-derived CDR1 and CDR2 are SQVTM and ANQGSEA. In DNA form, the CDR3 reads TGCAGCGGGATGGACAGGGTGAGGGAGCAGTACTTC. It specifies CSGMDRVREQYF.

V is TRBV14 and J is TRBJ2-7; 8 nucleotides agree with TRBD1. The germline gives CDR1 SGHDN, CDR2 FVKESK. The CDR3 loop spans 14 amino acids. V lost 3 bases to trimming and J lost 3 bases; unmatched junction nucleotides: 4. The CDR3 bases are TGTGCCAGCAGCCAGGCAGGGGGCTACTACGAGCAGTACTTC. This sequence encodes CASSQAGGYYEQYF.

J is TRBJ2-7 and V is TRBV28, with D perhaps TRBD2 (6 bases). Germline CDR1 and CDR2: MDHEN and SYDVKM. This CDR3 spans 12 amino acids. Deletions cut 3 bases from V and 6 bases from J, with 9 bases between. The CDR3 here is CASSLEGPEQYF. Written as DNA, the CDR3 is TGTGCCAGCAGTTTGGAGGGACCCGAGCAGTACTTC.

This chain connects TRBV6-6 to TRBJ2-5; D is undetermined. Looked up from germline, CDR1 is MNHNY and CDR2 is SVGAGI (reference sequence). The CDR3 has 13 residues. The germline V and J ends were trimmed by 6 bases and 7 bases, with 15 bases remaining between them. This chain's CDR3 is CASSPTGERTQYF. Written as DNA, the CDR3 is TGTGCCAGCAGCCCCACCGGCGAGAGGACCCAGTACTTC.